The next 20 T cell receptor beta chains were all read from a single sample in a study of blood T cell repertoires in COVID-19. TCRdb's copy holds only in-frame clones and misses some; the assay was immunoSEQ multiplex PCR. Of roughly 45,000 clones in the sample, roughly 93% are singletons; the top ten hold 0.9% to 1.1%. What was sequenced was peripheral blood. The receptors were gathered from a man aged 60 to 75 with COVID-19, enrolled during active disease.

The rearrangement links TRBV9 to TRBJ2-5; no clear D. Germline V gene sequence: CDR1 SGDLS, CDR2 YYNGEE. The CDR3 has 13 residues. The V gene lost 0 bases and the J gene lost 4 bases, with 7 bases spanning the gap. The DNA for the CDR3 is TGTGCCAGCAGCGTAGCTACTGGAGAGACCCAGTACTTC. Translated: CASSVATGETQYF.

The chain joins TRBV2 to TRBJ2-2; D unclear. The V gene's germline CDR1 is SNHLY and CDR2 FYNNEI. Trimming took off 3 bases at V and 2 bases at J, with 7 bases between the two ends. The CDR3 covers 14 residues. CDR3 protein: CASSETTNTGELFF. Written as DNA, the CDR3 is TGTGCCAGCAGTGAGACGACAAACACCGGGGAGCTGTTTTTT.

The chain combines TRBV2 with TRBJ1-2; D remains ambiguous. The ends were cut back, 5 bases at V and 4 bases at J, with 14 bases in the middle. Germline loops: CDR1 SNHLY, CDR2 FYNNEI. This CDR3 contains 14 residues. CDR3 sequence reads: CASSRVGAGYGYTF. In DNA form, the CDR3 reads TGTGCCAGCAGTCGGGTAGGAGCGGGCTATGGCTACACCTTC.

The chain's CDR3 is CASSQEGEQPQHF. The CDR3 DNA follows: TGTGCCAGCAGCCAAGAAGGGGAACAGCCCCAGCATTTT. The chain joins TRBV3-1 (or the pseudogene TRBV3-2) to TRBJ1-5; perhaps TRBD1 as D (5 bases). Looked up from germline, CDR1 is LGHDT and CDR2 is YNNKEL (reference sequence). CDR3 size: 13 residues. V shed 0 bases and J shed 7 bases, with 7 bases lying between them.

The gene calls are TRBV27 and TRBJ2-1; TRBD1 matches 9 bases. The V gene end was trimmed by 6 bases and the J gene end by 4 bases; junction bases not matched to a gene: 1. Per the germline V gene, CDR1 is MNHEY and CDR2 is SMNVEV (reference sequence). The CDR3 contains 13 residues. CDR3: CASRTGGYNEQFF. The DNA of the CDR3 is TGTGCCAGCAGGACAGGGGGGTACAATGAGCAGTTCTTC.

The chain couples TRBV7-3 to TRBJ2-2; the D gene is possibly TRBD1 (5 bases). This CDR3 comprises 17 residues. V was cut by 3 bases and J by 3 bases, with 17 bases left in between. The V gene's germline CDR1 is SGHTA and CDR2 FQGTGA. The CDR3 loop is CASSLGQGGWDTGELFF. DNA for the CDR3: TGTGCCAGCAGCTTGGGGCAGGGTGGATGGGACACCGGGGAGCTGTTTTTT.

The chain joins TRBV29-1 to TRBJ1-3; no reliable D call. Germline V gene lookup returns CDR1 SQVTM and CDR2 ANQGSEA. The V and J ends lost 6 bases and 0 bases respectively, with 15 bases between them. CDR3 length: 15 residues. The CDR3 loop is CSVNPGPSSGNTIYF. The CDR3 DNA reads as TGCAGCGTCAACCCGGGTCCTAGCTCTGGAAACACCATATATTTT.

The V call is TRBV14, the J call TRBJ2-1; tentative D call: TRBD2 (6 bases). V was clipped by 11 bases and J by 7 bases, with 15 bases between them. The germline V gene encodes CDR1 SGHDN and CDR2 FVKESK. This CDR3 is 12 amino acids long. CDR3 amino acids: CAGWGGSNEQFF. The CDR3 DNA reads as TGTGCCGGCTGGGGAGGCTCAAATGAGCAGTTCTTC.

This sequence joins TRBV6-2 or TRBV6-3 and TRBJ2-1, with 13 bases that match TRBD2. Germline V gene sequence: CDR1 MNHEY, CDR2 SVGEGT. The CDR3 extends over 17 amino acids. The V segment lost 5 bases and the J segment 8 bases; nucleotides outside the gene matches: 12. DNA of the CDR3: TGTGCCAGCAGTCGTGGGACTAGCGGGAATAGCTGGGATGAGCAGTTCTTC. Translated: CASSRGTSGNSWDEQFF.

The chain carries TRBV6-2 or TRBV6-3 and TRBJ2-5, with TRBD1 matching 7 bases. Trimming at V came to 5 bases and at J to 4 bases, leaving 4 bases not matched to a gene. Germline lookup yields CDR1 MNHEY and CDR2 SVGEGT. The CDR3 is made up of 13 amino acids. This chain's CDR3 is CASSRDRVETQYF. In DNA, the CDR3 is TGTGCCAGCAGTCGCGACAGGGTAGAGACCCAGTACTTC.

V gene TRBV28 combines with J gene TRBJ2-1; 11 bases align to TRBD1. Germline CDR1 MDHEN, CDR2 SYDVKM. With 5 bases clipped from V and 8 bases from J, the junction kept 14 bases outside the gene matches. The CDR3 is 17 residues long. CDR3 residues: CASSPPPGQGAVDEQFF. Here the CDR3 DNA reads TGTGCCAGCAGTCCCCCCCCCGGACAGGGGGCGGTCGATGAGCAGTTCTTC. Full variable domain (rest looked up from reference TRBV28 and TRBJ2-1): DVKVTQSSRYLVKRTGEKVFLECVQDMDHENMFWYRQDPGLGLRLIYFSYDVKMKEKGDIPEGYSVSREKKERFSLILESASTNQTSMYLCASSPPPGQGAVDEQFFGPGTRLTVL.

This clone was seen once. This chain connects TRBV5-1 to TRBJ2-7; 8 bases map to TRBD1. This CDR3 spans 14 amino acids. Germline CDR1 reads SGHRS; CDR2 reads YFSETQ. V lost 4 bases, J lost 6 bases, and 9 bases stayed unmatched. DNA of the CDR3: TGCGCCAGCAGCCCCTGGACAGGGACGGGCGAGCAGTACTTC. Protein sequence: CASSPWTGTGEQYF.

V is TRBV4-3 and J is TRBJ2-3; the match to TRBD2 covers 8 bases. The CDR3 runs to 17 residues. CDR1 and CDR2 (germline): LGHNA, YSLEER. V shed 0 bases, J shed 4 bases, and the junction held 9 bases outside the gene matches. CDR3 loop: CASSQEPRAGVADTQYF. The CDR3 nucleotides read TGCGCCAGCAGCCAAGAGCCCAGAGCGGGAGTAGCAGATACGCAGTATTTT.

The genes are TRBV28 and TRBJ2-7, with D possibly TRBD1 on 6 matching bases. This CDR3 comprises 15 residues. CDR1 is MDHEN and CDR2 is SYDVKM in the germline V gene. V dropped 4 bases and J dropped 3 bases, with 16 bases sitting between them. The CDR3 coding sequence is TGTGCCAGCAGTTCATCTGGGACAAGCCACTACGAGCAGTACTTC. This encodes CASSSSGTSHYEQYF.

The chain is built from TRBV7-9 and TRBJ2-3, with unresolved D. CDR3 length: 13 residues. Deletions cut 1 base from V and 3 bases from J, with 5 bases between. Germline-derived CDR1 and CDR2 are SEHNR and FQNEAQ (reference sequence). This chain's CDR3 is CASSLVETDTQYF. The CDR3 DNA is TGTGCCAGCAGCTTAGTTGAGACAGATACGCAGTATTTT. Supplemented by reference TRBV7-9 and TRBJ2-3, the full variable domain reads DTGVSQNPRHKITKRGQNVTFRCDPISEHNRLYWYRQTLGQGPEFLTYFQNEAQLEKSRLLSDRFSAERPKGSFSTLEIQRTEQGDSAMYLCASSLVETDTQYFGPGTRLTVL.

This rearrangement joins TRBV4-1 to TRBJ2-2, with 8 positions matching TRBD2. This CDR3 region has 18 residues. Germline lookup yields CDR1 MGHRA and CDR2 YSYEKL. After removal of 3 bases from V and 0 bases from J, the junction contained 9 bases not matched to a gene. The CDR3: CASSHRPGGTSNTGELFF. Written as DNA, the CDR3 is TGCGCCAGCAGCCACCGACCGGGGGGGACGTCGAACACCGGGGAGCTGTTTTTT.

V usage is TRBV3-1 (or the pseudogene TRBV3-2) and J usage is TRBJ2-7, with TRBD2 identical over 10 bases. The germline V gene has CDR1 LGHDT and CDR2 YNNKEL (reference sequence). This CDR3 is built from 15 residues. The V segment lost 4 bases and the J segment 5 bases; nucleotides outside the gene matches: 8. CDR3 DNA: TGTGCCAGCAGCCCCCAGCGGGAGGGCCCGGACGAGCAGTACTTC. It specifies CASSPQREGPDEQYF.

This clone was seen just once. The V gene is TRBV6-5, the J gene TRBJ1-1, with 11 bases lining up with TRBD1. The junction had 9 bases not matched to a gene; V was cut back by 2 bases and J by 10 bases. The CDR3 totals 15 residues. Germline lookup yields CDR1 MNHEY and CDR2 SVGAGI. The DNA of the CDR3 is TGTGCCAGCAGTTACATATACGGACAGGGGGCGACAGCTTTCTTT. Translation gives CASSYIYGQGATAFF.

The V gene is TRBV5-1, the J gene TRBJ2-5, with TRBD2 identical over 10 bases. There are 18 residues in the CDR3. Unmatched junction bases numbered 16, after V lost 4 bases and J lost 4 bases. Germline V gene sequence: CDR1 SGHRS, CDR2 YFSETQ. The CDR3 here is CASSPTGLAGVERETQYF. In DNA form, the CDR3 reads TGCGCCAGCAGCCCAACGGGGCTAGCGGGAGTTGAACGAGAGACCCAGTACTTC. Based on the CDR3 plus reference TRBV5-1 and TRBJ2-5, the full variable domain is KAGVTQTPRYLIKTRGQQVTLSCSPISGHRSVSWYQQTPGQGLQFLFEYFSETQRNKGNFPGRFSGRQFSNSRSEMNVSTLELGDSALYLCASSPTGLAGVERETQYFGPGTRLLVL.

CDR3 DNA: TGCAGTGCTAGTGAGGTACTTGATGGCTACACCTTC. Translated, it gives CSASEVLDGYTF. The genes are TRBV20-1 and TRBJ1-2; D gene ambiguous. V was trimmed by 3 bases and J by 6 bases, leaving 11 bases between them. The CDR3 is 12 amino acids. Germline lookup yields CDR1 DFQATT and CDR2 SNEGSKA (reference sequence).